This T cell receptor (beta chain) is drawn from a study of siplizumab effects on memory and regulatory T cells. Study observations and caveats: Memory cells that were CD4+ and unstimulated gave rise to alloreactive sequences, which siplizumab significantly reduced.

The table lists this clone with a count of one. The antigen remains undetermined. Per germline, CDR1 MDHEN and CDR2 SYDVKM. Trimming cost V 2 bases and J 1 base; bases outside gene matches: 4. The CDR3 totals 15 residues. Profiled with immunoSEQ multiplex PCR; TCRdb holds only in-frame clones, not every one. The repertoire holds over 95,000 clones, with 90% to 95% as singletons. This clonotype originated in a human donor in good health. The sample taken for sequencing was non-Treg CD4+ T cells sorted from blood. The chain links TRBV28 to TRBJ1-1; TRBD1 aligns across 7 bases. CDR3 in amino acids: CASSLGTVGNTEAFF. The DNA of the CDR3 is TGTGCCAGCAGTTTAGGGACAGTCGGGAACACTGAAGCTTTCTTT. The full variable domain, its missing parts supplied by reference TRBV28 and TRBJ1-1, is DVKVTQSSRYLVKRTGEKVFLECVQDMDHENMFWYRQDPGLGLRLIYFSYDVKMKEKGDIPEGYSVSREKKERFSLILESASTNQTSMYLCASSLGTVGNTEAFFGQGTRLTVV.